This T cell receptor (beta chain) was sequenced for a study of CD8+ T cells in alopecia areata. Concerning this clone: At the DNA level, this CDR3 is encoded by other sequences in the same sample as well.

Reverse transcription of extracted RNA yielded cDNA, which provided the sequencing template. The method was immunoSEQ multiplex PCR; TCRdb's version includes in-frame clones alone and lacks a portion of them. The sample carries 150,000 or so clones, 87% recorded once. The origin of this receptor is a human donor with alopecia areata. The starting material was CD8+ T cells sorted from blood, obtained at week 0.

CDR3: CASSYSSTYEQYF. In DNA form, the CDR3 reads TGTGCCAGCAGTTACTCGTCGACCTACGAGCAGTACTTC. V gene TRBV6-6 combines with J gene TRBJ2-7; D is unresolved. The CDR3 length is 13 residues. The germline V gene encodes CDR1 MNHNY and CDR2 SVGAGI (reference sequence). Trimming removed 0 bases at V and 2 bases at J, with 5 bases between.